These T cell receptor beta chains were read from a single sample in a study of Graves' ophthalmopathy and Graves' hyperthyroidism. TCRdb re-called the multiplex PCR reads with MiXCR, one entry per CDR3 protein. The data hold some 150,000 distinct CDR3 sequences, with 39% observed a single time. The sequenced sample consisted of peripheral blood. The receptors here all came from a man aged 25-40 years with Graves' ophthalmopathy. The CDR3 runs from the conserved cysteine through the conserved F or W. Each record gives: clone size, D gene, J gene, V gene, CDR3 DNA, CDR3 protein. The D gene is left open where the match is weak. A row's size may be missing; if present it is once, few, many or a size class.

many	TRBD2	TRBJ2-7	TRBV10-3	TGTGCCATCAGGGCGGGGATCTCGGCGGGAGAGGGCGAGCAGTACTTC	CAIRAGISAGEGEQYF
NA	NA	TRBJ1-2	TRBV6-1	TGTGCCAGCAGTGAAGATCGACAGACCTTTTATGGCTACACCTTC	CASSEDRQTFYGYTF
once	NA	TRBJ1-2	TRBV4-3	TGCGCCAGCTCACCGGGACCCAACGACTATGGCTACACCTTC	CASSPGPNDYGYTF
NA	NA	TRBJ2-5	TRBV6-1	TGTGCCAGCAGTGTAACACATGACCCAGAGACCCAGTACTTC	CASSVTHDPETQYF
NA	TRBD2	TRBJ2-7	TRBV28	TGTGCCAGCAGTTTTGTTGGACTAGCGGGAGGTTTGGGCTACGAGCAGTACTTC	CASSFVGLAGGLGYEQYF
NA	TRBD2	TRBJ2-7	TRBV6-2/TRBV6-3	TGTGCCAGCAGTTGGACTAGCGGGGTAACCTACGAGCAGTACTTC	CASSWTSGVTYEQYF
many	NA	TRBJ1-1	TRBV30	TGTGCCTGGAGTAGTCGTTTGAACACTGAAGCTTTCTTT	CAWSSRLNTEAFF
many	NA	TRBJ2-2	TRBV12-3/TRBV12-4	TGTGCCAACACGAGGCGGACCGGGGAGCTGTTTTTT	CANTRRTGELFF
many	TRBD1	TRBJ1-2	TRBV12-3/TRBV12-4	TGTGCCAGCAGTAGACAGGGCGTCTATGGCCACACCTTC	CASSRQGVYGHTF
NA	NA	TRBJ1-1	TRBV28	TGTGTCAGCAGTCTTACGAGGGGAGGGGGGCCTGAAGCTTTCTTT	CVSSLTRGGGPEAFF
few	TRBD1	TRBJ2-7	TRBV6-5	TGTGCCAGCAGTTACGGATCCGGGACAGTCCTACTCGAGCAGTACTTC	CASSYGSGTVLLEQYF
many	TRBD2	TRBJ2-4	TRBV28	TGTGCCAGCAGTTCTGCCGGGACTAAGGGAAACATTCAGTACTTC	CASSSAGTKGNIQYF
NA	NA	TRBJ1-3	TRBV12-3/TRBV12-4	TGTGCCAGCCGCAGTTTTGGAAACACCATATATTTT	CASRSFGNTIYF
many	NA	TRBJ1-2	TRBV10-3	TGTGCCATCAGTTCGACGACCCTCGGGGTCAACTATGGCTACACCTTC	CAISSTTLGVNYGYTF
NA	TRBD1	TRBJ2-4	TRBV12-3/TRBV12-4	TGTGCCAGCAGTTCCAGGACAGGGGGCGTCAAAAACATTCAGTACTTC	CASSSRTGGVKNIQYF
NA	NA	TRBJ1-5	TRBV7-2	TGTGCCAGCAGCTCCGACGGTGGGCAGCCCCAGCATTTT	CASSSDGGQPQHF
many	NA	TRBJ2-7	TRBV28	TGTGCCAGCAGTTCCGACGACGCCGGGCAGTACTTC	CASSSDDAGQYF
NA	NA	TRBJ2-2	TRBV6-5	TGTGCCAGCGGCTCCGGGGAGCTGTTTTTT	CASGSGELFF
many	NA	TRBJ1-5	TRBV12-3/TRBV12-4	TGTGCCAGCAGTTTAGAAGGGTTCAATAGCAATCAGCCCCAGCATTTT	CASSLEGFNSNQPQHF
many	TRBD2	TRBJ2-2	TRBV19	TGTGCCAGTAGTATAGGGAGGGAGCGGGGTGAGGTGCCCGGGGAGCTGTTTTTT	CASSIGRERGEVPGELFF
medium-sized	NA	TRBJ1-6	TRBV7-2	TGTGCCAGCAGCCCTACAGGGTTCAATTCACCCCTCCACTTT	CASSPTGFNSPLHF
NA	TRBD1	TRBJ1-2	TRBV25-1	TGTGCCAGCAGCTTAAGGGACAGGGGAAACTATGGCTACACCTTC	CASSLRDRGNYGYTF
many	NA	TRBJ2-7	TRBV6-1	TGTGCCAGCAGTACGGACTCGGCCTACGAGCAGTACTTC	CASSTDSAYEQYF
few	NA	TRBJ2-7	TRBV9	TGTGCCAGCAGCGTTTCCGGCAGCCACGAGCAGTACTTC	CASSVSGSHEQYF
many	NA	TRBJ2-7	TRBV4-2	TGTGCCAGCAGCCAAGAGAGAGGGAACGAGCAGTACTTC	CASSQERGNEQYF
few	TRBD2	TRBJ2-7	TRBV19	TGTGCCAGTAGACCTCGTAGCGGGACCTCCTACGAGCAGTACTTC	CASRPRSGTSYEQYF
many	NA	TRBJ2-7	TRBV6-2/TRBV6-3	TGTGCCAGCAGTCGGGACACCTTCTACGAGCAGTACTTC	CASSRDTFYEQYF
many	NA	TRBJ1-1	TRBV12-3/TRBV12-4	TGTGCCAGCGGGACCAGGGGAGGGGCTGAAGCTTTCTTT	CASGTRGGAEAFF
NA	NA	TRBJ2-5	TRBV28	TGTGCCAGCAGTCCCCAGGGAGTTTGGGAGACCCAGTACTTC	CASSPQGVWETQYF
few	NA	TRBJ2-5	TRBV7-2	TGTGCCAGCAGCTTAGGCAGGGATAGGGAGACCCAGTACTTC	CASSLGRDRETQYF
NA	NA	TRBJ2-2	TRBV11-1	TGTGCCAGCAGCTTAGCAACGGGACCGCCAGCCGGGGAGCTGTTTTTT	CASSLATGPPAGELFF
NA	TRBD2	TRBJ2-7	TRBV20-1	TGCAGTGCTAGAGGCCTAGCGGAGCTGTACGAGCAGTACTTC	CSARGLAELYEQYF
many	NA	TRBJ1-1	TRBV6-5	TGTGCCAGCAGCGCGAGGGCCATGAACACTGAAGCTTTCTTT	CASSARAMNTEAFF
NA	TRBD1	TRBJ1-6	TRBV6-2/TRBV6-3	TGTGCCAGCAGTTACTCCCGAGACAGGGGCTCACCCCTCCACTTT	CASSYSRDRGSPLHF
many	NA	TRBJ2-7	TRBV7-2	TGTGCCAGCAGCTTAGCGCTAGACCCTTCCTACGAGCAGTACTTC	CASSLALDPSYEQYF
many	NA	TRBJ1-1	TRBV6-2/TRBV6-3	TGTGCCAGCAGTCCACCTCAGTTGAACACTGAAGCTTTCTTT	CASSPPQLNTEAFF
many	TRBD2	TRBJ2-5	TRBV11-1	TGTGCCAGCAGCTTAGAGTCGGGGGGAAAGACCCAGTACTTC	CASSLESGGKTQYF
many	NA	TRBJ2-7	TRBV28	TGTGCCAGCGGCGGGTTTAGGGGCGAGCAGTACTTC	CASGGFRGEQYF
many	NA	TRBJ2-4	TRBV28	TGTGCCAGCAGTTACCGTCGAGAAGCTGGCGGCATTCAGTACTTC	CASSYRREAGGIQYF
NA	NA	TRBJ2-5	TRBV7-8	TGTGCCAGCACCCACGGGCAGTCAGAGACCCAGTACTTC	CASTHGQSETQYF
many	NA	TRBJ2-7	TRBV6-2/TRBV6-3	TGTGCCAGCAGTTTCGGACTCGATCGGAACTACGAGCAGTACTTC	CASSFGLDRNYEQYF
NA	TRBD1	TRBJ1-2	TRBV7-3	TGTGCCAGCAGCGAGCAGGGGGCGAGTAACTATGGCTACACCTTC	CASSEQGASNYGYTF
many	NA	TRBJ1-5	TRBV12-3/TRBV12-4	TGTGCCAGCAGTTTCGGGGGTGGGAGCAATCAGCCCCAGCATTTT	CASSFGGGSNQPQHF